These 21 T cell receptor beta chains came from one sample sequenced in a study of T cells in localized non-small cell lung cancer. TCRdb keeps only in-frame clones here, not all; method: immunoSEQ multiplex PCR. Of tens of thousands of clones listed, around four fifths are singletons. The material was peripheral blood mononuclear cells, obtained before any cancer treatment. These receptors came from a man aged 35-75 years with stage III lung adenocarcinoma.

This clone has a single count. The chain couples TRBV7-6 to TRBJ2-5, with D possibly matching TRBD2 (7 bases). Germline V gene sequence: CDR1 SGHVS, CDR2 FNYEAQ. The CDR3 extends over 15 amino acids. Trimming took off 8 bases at V and 5 bases at J, with 21 bases between the two ends. Here the CDR3 reads CASYAGGGRHETQYF. The CDR3 DNA follows: TGTGCCAGCTACGCGGGCGGGGGCCGCCACGAGACCCAGTACTTC.

This clone has only one observation. CDR3 coding DNA: TGTGCCAGCACAACGGGGTTACGAACCGGGGAGCTGTTTTTT. This translates into CASTTGLRTGELFF. The V and J genes are TRBV6-1 and TRBJ2-2, with D perhaps TRBD2 (5 bases). The CDR3 consists of 14 residues. Germline V lookup: CDR1 MNHNS, CDR2 SASEGT. V lost 7 bases and J lost 5, with 14 bases in between.

J is TRBJ2-5 and V is TRBV5-1; weak D call: TRBD2 (5 bases). This CDR3 spans 14 amino acids. Germline loops: CDR1 SGHRS, CDR2 YFSETQ. Deletions cut 0 bases from V and 1 base from J, with 7 bases between. This CDR3 is CASSLDAGQETQYF. The CDR3 region has the DNA TGCGCCAGCAGCTTGGATGCGGGCCAAGAGACCCAGTACTTC.

This sequence joins TRBV2 and TRBJ2-5; unclear D gene. Trimming removed 8 bases at V and 2 bases at J, with 9 bases between. Germline assignment: CDR1 SNHLY and CDR2 FYNNEI. CDR3 length equals 12 residues. The CDR3 coding sequence is TGTGCCAGCGGGCTAGGTCAAGAGACCCAGTACTTC. Protein sequence: CASGLGQETQYF.

This clone has only one observation. The genes are TRBV11-2 and TRBJ2-3; D might be TRBD2 (5 bases). Trimming left V 3 bases short and J 2 bases short, with 12 bases between. The CDR3 runs 15 residues. The germline CDR1 and CDR2 sequences are SGHAT and FQNNGV. The CDR3 nucleotides read TGTGCCAGCAGCTTTTCCCCCGGGATCACAGATACGCAGTATTTT. Amino acid sequence: CASSFSPGITDTQYF.

The rearrangement links TRBV4-2 to TRBJ1-6, with D maybe TRBD1 (5 bases). Deletions cut 0 bases from V and 7 bases from J, with 13 bases between. The CDR3 totals 16 residues. Germline-derived CDR1 and CDR2 are LGHNA and YNFKEQ. CDR3 loop: CASSQEVTGGNSPLHF. CDR3 coding DNA: TGTGCCAGCAGCCAAGAAGTAACAGGCGGAAATTCACCCCTCCACTTT.

The V gene is TRBV6-6, the J gene TRBJ1-1; D is perhaps TRBD1 (6 bases). V was pared by 7 bases and J by 3 bases, with 18 bases between. Germline assignment: CDR1 MNHNY and CDR2 SVGAGI (reference sequence). This CDR3 comprises 15 residues. The CDR3 reads CASINRGGSDTEAFF. Here the CDR3 DNA reads TGTGCCAGCATCAACAGAGGGGGTTCTGACACTGAAGCTTTCTTT.

The CDR3 coding sequence is TGCGCCAGCAGCCACGATATCCAACCCGGAACTGAGCAGTTCTTC. Encoded protein: CASSHDIQPGTEQFF. This chain joins TRBV4-3 and TRBJ2-1; no definite D call. Trimming took 3 bases from V and 9 from J, leaving 18 bases between them. CDR3 length equals 15 residues. CDR1 is LGHNA, CDR2 YSLEER, per germline.

V usage is TRBV9 and J usage is TRBJ2-2, with TRBD2 matching over 14 bases. The germline gives CDR1 SGDLS, CDR2 YYNGEE. V trimming: 1 base; J trimming: 4 bases; junction bases outside the gene matches: 3. There are 17 residues in the CDR3. Here the CDR3 reads CASSVHGTSGSTGELFF. Here the CDR3 DNA reads TGTGCCAGCAGCGTACACGGGACTAGCGGGAGCACCGGGGAGCTGTTTTTT.

The chain has TRBV21-1 and TRBJ1-4. TRBV21-1 is termed a pseudogene. This CDR3 has 18 residues. The CDR3 loop reads CASSKVRSHQTTNEKLFF. The CDR3 nucleotides are TGTGCCAGCAGCAAAGTCCGGTCGCACCAAACAACTAATGAAAAACTGTTTTTT.

Many counts were recorded for this clone. This chain uses TRBV29-1 with TRBJ1-5; possible D gene TRBD1, 5 bases. The CDR3 consists of 14 residues. From germline, CDR1 is SQVTM and CDR2 ANQGSEA. V lost 5 bases and J 0 bases, leaving 11 bases between the germline ends. The CDR3 is CSVRGAGSNQPQHF. The CDR3 DNA is TGCAGCGTTCGCGGGGCAGGTAGCAATCAGCCCCAGCATTTT. The full variable domain, in which reference TRBV29-1 and TRBJ1-5 provide the parts outside the CDR3, is SAVISQKPSRDICQRGTSLTIQCQVDSQVTMMFWYRQQPGQSLTLIATANQGSEATYESGFVIDKFPISRPNLTFSTLTVSNMSPEDSSIYLCSVRGAGSNQPQHFGDGTRLSIL.

This clone showed up just a few times. The chain couples TRBV21-1 to TRBJ2-2; the table's TRBD2 call for D was not verified on the DNA. TRBV21-1 is flagged as a pseudogene. The CDR3 has 16 amino acids. CDR3 in amino acids: CASSKGLPWGVGELFF. The DNA for the CDR3 is TGTGCCAGCAGCAAAGGTCTGCCATGGGGGGTCGGGGAGCTGTTTTTT.

The chain carries TRBV7-2 and TRBJ1-6, with D maybe TRBD1 (5 bases). CDR1 is SGHTA and CDR2 is FQGNSA in the germline V gene. Deletions cut 6 bases from V and 9 bases from J, with 21 bases between. The CDR3 sequence is 16 residues long. The CDR3 nucleotides are TGTGCCAGCAGTTCGGGACTCCTAAGAGGTAGTTCACCCCTCCACTTT. It encodes CASSSGLLRGSSPLHF.

The chain is built from TRBV5-1 and TRBJ1-5, with D uncertain. CDR3 length: 15 residues. V was trimmed by 0 bases and J by 8 bases, leaving 15 bases between them. Germline V gene sequence: CDR1 SGHRS, CDR2 YFSETQ. The CDR3 DNA follows: TGCGCCAGCAGCTTGGAGGGCCGGGCACACGAGCCCCAGCATTTT. Protein: CASSLEGRAHEPQHF.

The genes are TRBV10-1 and TRBJ2-5; D remains unclear. The V gene lost 2 bases and the J gene lost 5 bases, with 9 bases spanning the gap. This CDR3 has 13 residues. Looked up from germline, CDR1 is WNHNN and CDR2 is SYGVQD (reference sequence). CDR3 sequence: CASSENQRETQYF. The CDR3 DNA reads as TGCGCCAGCAGTGAGAACCAAAGGGAGACCCAGTACTTC.

The chain links TRBV7-9 to TRBJ1-1; D not resolved. CDR1 and CDR2 (germline): SEHNR, FQNEAQ (reference sequence). There are 15 residues in the CDR3. V lost 3 bases, J lost 4 bases, and 15 bases lay in between. CDR3 in amino acids: CASSLVGVKVTEAFF. The CDR3 bases are TGTGCCAGCAGCTTGGTAGGTGTCAAGGTCACTGAAGCTTTCTTT.

This chain uses TRBV7-9 with TRBJ1-1; the D is unclear. CDR1 SEHNR and CDR2 FQNEAQ come from the germline V gene (reference sequence). V shed 5 bases and J shed 1 base, with 8 bases lying between them. The CDR3 sequence is 13 residues long. The CDR3 sequence is CASSIRGNTEAFF. CDR3 bases: TGTGCCAGCAGCATCCGGGGGAACACTGAAGCTTTCTTT.

A few counts support this clone. The rearrangement uses TRBV15 and TRBJ1-1; D is unclear. From germline, CDR1 is LNHNV and CDR2 YYDKDF (reference sequence). With 1 base removed from V and 1 base from J, the gap between germline ends came to 10 bases. The CDR3 runs 15 residues. In DNA, the CDR3 is TGTGCCACCAGCAGAGGTATTGGCACGAACACTGAAGCTTTCTTT. This codes for CATSRGIGTNTEAFF.

V usage is TRBV10-3 and J usage is TRBJ1-1, with no clear D. This CDR3 is 13 amino acids long. Germline CDR1 is ENHRY and CDR2 is SYGVKD. Trimming pared 3 bases from V and 4 bases from J, leaving 9 bases between. Here the CDR3 DNA reads TGTGCCATCAGTGATAAGGGAGGCACTGAAGCTTTCTTT. It is translated as CAISDKGGTEAFF.

This clone was seen a single time. The CDR3 loop is CASQTAPAYGYTF. The CDR3 DNA sequence: TGCGCCAGCCAGACAGCCCCAGCTTATGGCTACACCTTC. The chain employs TRBV5-1 and TRBJ1-2; D may be TRBD1 (5 bases). CDR3 length: 13 amino acids. Between the trimmed V and J ends, which lost 7 bases and 5 bases, there was a span of 15 bases. Germline CDR1 and CDR2: SGHRS and YFSETQ.

The genes are TRBV9 and TRBJ2-3; no firm D call. The germline gives CDR1 SGDLS, CDR2 YYNGEE. The CDR3 is 14 residues long. V dropped 4 bases and J dropped 4 bases, with 13 bases sitting between them. The CDR3 sequence is CASSQNNGPDTQYF. CDR3 nucleotides: TGTGCCAGCAGCCAAAACAACGGGCCAGATACGCAGTATTTT.